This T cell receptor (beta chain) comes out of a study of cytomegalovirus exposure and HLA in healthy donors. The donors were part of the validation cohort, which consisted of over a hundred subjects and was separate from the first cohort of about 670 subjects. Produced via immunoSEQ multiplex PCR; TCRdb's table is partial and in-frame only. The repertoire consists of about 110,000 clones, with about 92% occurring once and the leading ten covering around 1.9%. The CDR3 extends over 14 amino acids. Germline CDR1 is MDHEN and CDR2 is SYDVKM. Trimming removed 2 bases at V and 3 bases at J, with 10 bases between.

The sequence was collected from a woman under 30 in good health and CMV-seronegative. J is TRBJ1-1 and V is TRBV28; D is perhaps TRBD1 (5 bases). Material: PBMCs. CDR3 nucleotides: TGTGCCAGCAGTTTAAGTGGGGGGGACACTGAAGCTTTCTTT. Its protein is CASSLSGGDTEAFF.